These T cell receptor beta chains were read from a single sample in a study of cytomegalovirus exposure and HLA in healthy donors. The assay was immunoSEQ multiplex PCR, and TCRdb's table has in-frame clones only and misses some. In the table there are about 92,000 clones, roughly 80% of which are singletons. Source material: PBMCs. These receptors all stem from a girl under 10 years old in good health and CMV-seropositive. The CDR3 runs from the conserved cysteine through the conserved F or W. Fields, in order: clone size, V gene, J gene, D gene, CDR3 protein, CDR3 DNA. D genes are given only for firm matches. Rows may omit the clone size; those that give it use once, few, many or a size class.

clone_size: .; v_call: TRBV7-8; j_call: TRBJ2-3; d_call: TRBD1; cdr3_aa: CASSLWGQGFIGTDTQYF; cdr3_nt: TGTGCCAGCAGCTTATGGGGACAGGGGTTTATCGGCACAGATACGCAGTATTTT
clone_size: .; v_call: TRBV11-2; j_call: TRBJ1-1; d_call: .; cdr3_aa: CASRTQVNTEAFF; cdr3_nt: TGTGCCAGCAGAACACAGGTGAACACTGAAGCTTTCTTT
clone_size: few; v_call: TRBV30; j_call: TRBJ2-1; d_call: TRBD2; cdr3_aa: CAWESERAGALSEQFF; cdr3_nt: TGTGCCTGGGAGTCGGAGAGAGCGGGAGCCCTAAGTGAGCAGTTCTTC
clone_size: .; v_call: TRBV5-8; j_call: TRBJ2-7; d_call: .; cdr3_aa: CASSLPGAGPSYEQYF; cdr3_nt: TGTGCCAGCAGCCTCCCTGGGGCAGGCCCTTCCTACGAGCAGTACTTC
clone_size: .; v_call: TRBV19; j_call: TRBJ2-5; d_call: .; cdr3_aa: CASSIRTEETQYF; cdr3_nt: TGTGCCAGTAGTATTCGAACAGAAGAGACCCAGTACTTC
clone_size: few; v_call: TRBV5-5; j_call: TRBJ1-2; d_call: TRBD1; cdr3_aa: CASSVGTGVEGYYGYTF; cdr3_nt: TGTGCCAGCAGCGTCGGGACAGGGGTAGAGGGGTACTATGGCTACACCTTC
clone_size: .; v_call: TRBV9; j_call: TRBJ1-2; d_call: TRBD1; cdr3_aa: CASSVHRGQNYGYTF; cdr3_nt: TGTGCCAGCAGCGTCCACAGGGGGCAGAACTATGGCTACACCTTC
clone_size: .; v_call: TRBV2; j_call: TRBJ1-5; d_call: TRBD1; cdr3_aa: CASTPDRDHQPQHF; cdr3_nt: TGTGCCAGCACTCCAGACAGGGACCATCAGCCCCAGCATTTT
clone_size: .; v_call: TRBV27; j_call: TRBJ2-7; d_call: TRBD2; cdr3_aa: CASSLGASGGEQYF; cdr3_nt: TGTGCCAGCAGTTTAGGGGCTAGCGGAGGCGAGCAGTACTTC
clone_size: .; v_call: TRBV19; j_call: TRBJ2-7; d_call: .; cdr3_aa: CASMGRGDYEQYF; cdr3_nt: TGTGCCAGTATGGGCAGGGGGGACTACGAGCAGTACTTC
clone_size: .; v_call: TRBV7-9; j_call: TRBJ1-2; d_call: TRBD1; cdr3_aa: CASSPTGDYGYTF; cdr3_nt: TGTGCCAGCAGCCCGACAGGGGACTATGGCTACACCTTC
clone_size: .; v_call: TRBV19; j_call: TRBJ2-1; d_call: TRBD2; cdr3_aa: CASTPRAGGPNEQFF; cdr3_nt: TGTGCCAGTACTCCGAGAGCGGGAGGGCCTAATGAGCAGTTCTTC
clone_size: .; v_call: TRBV5-4; j_call: TRBJ2-5; d_call: .; cdr3_aa: CASSLRTGARVPAETQYF; cdr3_nt: TGTGCCAGCAGCTTGAGAACAGGAGCTCGGGTGCCAGCGGAGACCCAGTACTTC
clone_size: .; v_call: TRBV28; j_call: TRBJ1-1; d_call: .; cdr3_aa: CASSFSGAEAFF; cdr3_nt: TGTGCCAGCAGTTTCTCGGGGGCTGAAGCTTTCTTT
clone_size: .; v_call: TRBV27; j_call: TRBJ2-1; d_call: TRBD2; cdr3_aa: CASSYPLAGVDEQFF; cdr3_nt: TGTGCCAGCAGTTACCCACTAGCGGGAGTGGATGAGCAGTTCTTC
clone_size: .; v_call: TRBV19; j_call: TRBJ1-2; d_call: .; cdr3_aa: CASSAQDSTNYGYTF; cdr3_nt: TGTGCCAGTAGTGCGCAGGACAGTACTAACTATGGCTACACCTTC
clone_size: .; v_call: TRBV5-1; j_call: TRBJ2-5; d_call: .; cdr3_aa: CASSGGDQETQYF; cdr3_nt: TGCGCCAGCAGCGGAGGGGATCAAGAGACCCAGTACTTC
clone_size: once; v_call: TRBV19; j_call: TRBJ1-5; d_call: TRBD1; cdr3_aa: CASRQQGQTDQPQHF; cdr3_nt: TGTGCCAGTAGGCAACAGGGGCAGACAGATCAGCCCCAGCATTTT
clone_size: few; v_call: TRBV7-9; j_call: TRBJ1-1; d_call: .; cdr3_aa: CATGRWRAFF; cdr3_nt: TGTGCCACCGGGAGGTGGCGAGCTTTCTTT
clone_size: .; v_call: TRBV19; j_call: TRBJ2-7; d_call: TRBD2; cdr3_aa: CASSPGGTIRSYEQYF; cdr3_nt: TGTGCCAGTAGTCCGGGGGGGACTATTCGATCCTACGAGCAGTACTTC
clone_size: .; v_call: TRBV28; j_call: TRBJ1-5; d_call: .; cdr3_aa: CASSLHEGHYQPQHF; cdr3_nt: TGTGCCAGCAGTCTCCACGAGGGTCACTATCAGCCCCAGCATTTT
clone_size: .; v_call: TRBV19; j_call: TRBJ2-7; d_call: TRBD2; cdr3_aa: CASSMGRLATLYEQYF; cdr3_nt: TGTGCCAGTAGTATGGGGAGACTAGCGACCCTCTACGAGCAGTACTTC
clone_size: .; v_call: TRBV30; j_call: TRBJ2-3; d_call: TRBD2; cdr3_aa: CAWIVRGTRDTQYF; cdr3_nt: TGTGCCTGGATAGTGCGGGGGACCCGGGATACGCAGTATTTT
clone_size: .; v_call: TRBV14; j_call: TRBJ2-7; d_call: TRBD1; cdr3_aa: CASSQDRGNEQYF; cdr3_nt: TGTGCCAGCAGCCAGGACAGGGGGAACGAGCAGTACTTC
clone_size: few; v_call: TRBV6-1; j_call: TRBJ2-7; d_call: TRBD1; cdr3_aa: CASRATGGTDEQYF; cdr3_nt: TGTGCCAGCAGAGCTACAGGGGGAACAGACGAGCAGTACTTC
clone_size: .; v_call: TRBV5-1; j_call: TRBJ2-7; d_call: .; cdr3_aa: CASSLYRTFSSYEQYF; cdr3_nt: TGCGCCAGCAGCTTGTATAGGACTTTTAGCTCCTACGAGCAGTACTTC
clone_size: .; v_call: TRBV11-2; j_call: TRBJ2-2; d_call: .; cdr3_aa: CASSLNQVTGELFF; cdr3_nt: TGTGCCAGCAGCTTAAACCAGGTCACCGGGGAGCTGTTTTTT
clone_size: .; v_call: TRBV4-1; j_call: TRBJ2-1; d_call: TRBD2; cdr3_aa: CASSQPTSGSFGEQFF; cdr3_nt: TGCGCCAGCAGCCAACCGACTAGCGGGAGTTTTGGTGAGCAGTTCTTC
clone_size: .; v_call: TRBV5-1; j_call: TRBJ1-1; d_call: .; cdr3_aa: CASSFSYRVESEAFF; cdr3_nt: TGCGCCAGCAGCTTTTCGTACAGGGTGGAAAGTGAAGCTTTCTTT
clone_size: .; v_call: TRBV9; j_call: TRBJ2-7; d_call: .; cdr3_aa: CASSVGGGTYEQYF; cdr3_nt: TGTGCCAGCAGCGTAGGGGGCGGGACCTACGAGCAGTACTTC
clone_size: .; v_call: TRBV13; j_call: TRBJ2-5; d_call: TRBD1; cdr3_aa: CASSLGDPGQGVLQETQYF; cdr3_nt: TGTGCCAGCAGCTTAGGAGACCCGGGACAGGGGGTCCTCCAAGAGACCCAGTACTTC
clone_size: .; v_call: TRBV6-5; j_call: TRBJ1-4; d_call: TRBD1; cdr3_aa: CASRRGGGEKLFF; cdr3_nt: TGTGCCAGCAGGAGAGGGGGCGGTGAAAAACTGTTTTTT
clone_size: .; v_call: TRBV5-4; j_call: TRBJ1-5; d_call: .; cdr3_aa: CASSLDINQPQHF; cdr3_nt: TGTGCCAGCAGCCTGGACATCAATCAGCCCCAGCATTTT
clone_size: .; v_call: TRBV6-5; j_call: TRBJ1-4; d_call: TRBD1; cdr3_aa: CASRSGDRLNEKLFF; cdr3_nt: TGTGCCAGCAGGTCCGGGGACAGGCTCAATGAAAAACTGTTTTTT
clone_size: .; v_call: TRBV14; j_call: TRBJ2-1; d_call: TRBD2; cdr3_aa: CASSLDELAGGYNEQFF; cdr3_nt: TGTGCCAGCAGCCTAGACGAACTAGCGGGAGGCTACAATGAGCAGTTCTTC
clone_size: .; v_call: TRBV4-3; j_call: TRBJ2-7; d_call: .; cdr3_aa: CASSPFGFSYEQYF; cdr3_nt: TGCGCCAGCAGCCCTTTCGGGTTCTCCTACGAGCAGTACTTC
clone_size: .; v_call: TRBV19; j_call: TRBJ1-5; d_call: TRBD1; cdr3_aa: CASSNPQGAIWAQHF; cdr3_nt: TGTGCCAGTAGTAACCCACAGGGGGCTATCTGGGCCCAGCATTTT
clone_size: .; v_call: TRBV13; j_call: TRBJ2-7; d_call: TRBD2; cdr3_aa: CASSLSGTIRYEQYF; cdr3_nt: TGTGCCAGCAGCTTATCCGGGACTATACGCTACGAGCAGTACTTC
clone_size: .; v_call: TRBV28; j_call: TRBJ1-1; d_call: TRBD1; cdr3_aa: CASSENPDRGAEAFF; cdr3_nt: TGTGCCAGCAGCGAAAACCCGGACAGGGGGGCTGAAGCTTTCTTT
clone_size: .; v_call: TRBV2; j_call: TRBJ2-7; d_call: TRBD2; cdr3_aa: CASNEGLAIESSYEQYF; cdr3_nt: TGTGCCAGCAACGAGGGACTAGCGATTGAATCCTCCTACGAGCAGTACTTC
clone_size: .; v_call: TRBV6-5; j_call: TRBJ2-1; d_call: .; cdr3_aa: CASSYSRAGDHEQFF; cdr3_nt: TGTGCCAGCAGTTACTCTCGGGCAGGGGACCATGAGCAGTTCTTC
clone_size: .; v_call: TRBV6-5; j_call: TRBJ2-7; d_call: TRBD2; cdr3_aa: CASSPSGYGPYEQYF; cdr3_nt: TGTGCCAGCAGCCCTAGCGGATATGGCCCTTACGAGCAGTACTTC
clone_size: once; v_call: TRBV9; j_call: TRBJ1-5; d_call: TRBD1; cdr3_aa: CASSPGTGSNQPQHF; cdr3_nt: TGTGCCAGCAGCCCCGGGACAGGGAGCAATCAGCCCCAGCATTTT